This T cell receptor beta chain was recorded in a study of blood T cell repertoires in COVID-19. Study-wide context: Samples of COVID-19 (acute and convalescent) were obtained from the United States, Italy and Spain.

This CDR3 is built from 13 residues. V shed 2 bases and J shed 7 bases, with 7 bases lying between them. The germline V gene has CDR1 SGHTS and CDR2 YDEGEE. Using immunoSEQ multiplex PCR, the repertoire was profiled, and TCRdb retains in-frame clones only, with some absent. Counted here are about 200,000 clones, about 85% occurring once; the ten biggest clones make up 15% to 20%. This chain joins TRBV5-8 and TRBJ1-6; maybe TRBD1 (5 bases). This receptor was obtained from a man aged 35 to 55 who had recovered from COVID-19. Sequenced: PBMCs or T cells enriched from blood (not recorded which). CDR3 nucleotides: TGTGCCAGCAGCTTCGCAGGGAATTCACCCCTCCACTTT. Translation gives CASSFAGNSPLHF.